Shown below are 6 T cell receptor beta chains from a single sample sequenced in a study of regulatory T cells. The primer mix had 52 TRBV and 13 TRBJ primers. Method: immunoSEQ multiplex PCR; TCRdb's copy keeps in-frame clones and lacks some. The data show 15,000 to 20,000 clones, with 92% seen just once and roughly 32% held by the top ten. Sequenced: CD8+ T cells sorted from blood. The receptors derive from a person aged 18 to 29 with CD3G deficiency.

This chain joins TRBV6-1 and TRBJ2-3, with unresolved D. Germline V CDR1 and CDR2: MNHNS, SASEGT. The CDR3 covers 19 residues. V gave up 2 bases and J gave up 0 bases, with 21 bases separating them. CDR3 loop: CASSEFRWGSGLSTDTQYF. The CDR3 region has the DNA TGTGCCAGCAGTGAATTCCGATGGGGATCCGGGCTTAGCACAGATACGCAGTATTTT.

The rearrangement links TRBV6-1 to TRBJ2-7; 7 nucleotides align to TRBD1. The germline V gene has CDR1 MNHNS and CDR2 SASEGT. With V trimmed by 6 bases and J by 3 bases, 5 bases remained unmatched. The CDR3 totals 13 residues. The CDR3, as DNA: TGTGCCAGCAGAGGGACAGATCACTACGAGCAGTACTTC. Protein sequence: CASRGTDHYEQYF.

This clone was seen just once. The chain links TRBV29-1 to TRBJ1-2; a weak D match, TRBD1 (5 bases). The V gene lost 4 bases and the J gene lost 12 bases, with 15 bases spanning the gap. CDR1 and CDR2 from the germline V gene are SQVTM and ANQGSEA. This CDR3 contains 11 residues. CDR3 sequence: CSVGTRVAHTF. For the CDR3, the DNA is TGCAGCGTTGGGACCAGGGTGGCCCACACCTTC.

The CDR3 protein is CASSLRASTDTQYF. DNA for the CDR3: TGCGCCAGCAGCCTCCGCGCCAGCACAGATACGCAGTATTTT. The chain has TRBV4-1 and TRBJ2-3, with unresolved D. V shed 4 bases and J shed 0 bases, with 8 bases lying between them. Germline values: CDR1 MGHRA, CDR2 YSYEKL. The CDR3 has 14 residues.

The chain combines TRBV7-6 with TRBJ2-7; 9 nucleotides agree with TRBD2. The germline gives CDR1 SGHVS, CDR2 FNYEAQ. V dropped 7 bases and J dropped 1; count of bases not matched to a gene: 5. The CDR3 contains 14 residues. The CDR3 protein is CASTSGGSSYEQYF. The CDR3 bases are TGTGCCAGCACCAGCGGGGGGTCTTCCTACGAGCAGTACTTC.

V usage is TRBV12-5 and J usage is TRBJ2-1, with D uncertain. V lost 3 bases, J lost 0 bases, and 15 bases lay in between. Germline CDR1 and CDR2: LGHNT and FRNRAP. The CDR3 sequence is 17 residues long. The CDR3 nucleotides are TGTGCTAGTGGTTTCAATCCACTCGAGAGCTCCTACAATGAGCAGTTCTTC. Protein: CASGFNPLESSYNEQFF.